The 15 T cell receptor beta chains in this list originate from one sample, sequenced in a study of Graves' ophthalmopathy and Graves' hyperthyroidism. From RNA, the CDR3 regions of TCR beta chains were amplified and sequenced. First-round RT-PCR with HTBI primers preceded a second-round multiplex PCR. TCRdb passed the multiplex PCR reads through MiXCR, listing each CDR3 protein once. The data show 680,000 or so distinct CDR3 sequences, 20% to 25% seen once. Material: peripheral blood. These TCRs come from a young woman with stable Graves' hyperthyroidism. Some clones in this sample may be carry-over from other donors' samples.

The chain carries TRBV28 and TRBJ1-2, with TRBD1 as a possible D gene (5 bases). The V gene's germline CDR1 is MDHEN and CDR2 SYDVKM. The V gene lost 5 bases and the J gene lost 6 bases, with 19 bases spanning the gap. CDR3 length equals 15 residues. CDR3 protein: CASSPYTPDSHGYTF. The CDR3 bases are TGTGCCAGCAGTCCTTACACTCCCGACAGCCATGGCTACACCTTC.

This clonotype was recorded a few times. The chain couples TRBV6-1 to TRBJ1-6; a possible D gene is TRBD1 (5 bases). In germline, CDR1 is MNHNS, CDR2 SASEGT. The CDR3 has 16 amino acids. Deletions cut 11 bases from V and 0 bases from J, with 17 bases between. This CDR3 is CAASNRLSSYNSPLHF. Here the CDR3 DNA reads TGTGCCGCGTCAAACAGGCTCAGCTCCTATAATTCACCCCTCCACTTT.

The chain uses TRBV6-2 or TRBV6-3 and TRBJ1-2; a possible D gene is TRBD1 (6 bases). The ends were cut back, 2 bases at V and 5 bases at J, with 12 bases in the middle. CDR1 and CDR2 from the germline V gene are MNHEY and SVGEGT. The CDR3 length is 14 residues. CDR3 sequence: CASSYRTELYGYTF. CDR3 DNA: TGTGCCAGCAGTTACAGGACAGAATTATATGGCTACACCTTC.

Worth noting for this clonotype: A much larger clone lies a single base off, so this may be a read error. The genes are TRBV20-1 and TRBJ2-5, with 10 bases matching TRBD2. The CDR3 is made up of 15 amino acids. CDR1 and CDR2 (germline): DFQATT, SNEGSKA (reference sequence). The CDR3 loop reads CSAREEPSGRETKYF. CDR3 DNA: TGCAGTGCTAGAGAGGAACCTAGCGGGAGAGAGACCAAGTACTTC.

With regard to this clonotype: It is likely a read error, because the conserved phenylalanine at the end of the CDR3 is missing. The rearrangement uses TRBV12-3 or TRBV12-4 and TRBJ1-1; D remains unclear. Trimming pared 4 bases from V and 0 bases from J, leaving 12 bases between. There are 15 residues in the CDR3. This chain's CDR3 is CASSSWMIMNTEAFL. The CDR3 nucleotides read TGTGCCAGCAGTTCGTGGATGATCATGAACACTGAAGCTTTCCTT.

The rearrangement joins TRBV20-1 to TRBJ1-3, with D uncertain. Trimming removed 6 bases from V and 1 base from J, with 7 bases in between. The V gene's germline CDR1 is DFQATT and CDR2 SNEGSKA (reference sequence). The CDR3 sequence is 12 residues long. The CDR3 region is CSAGISGNTIYF. For the CDR3, the DNA is TGCAGTGCGGGGATATCTGGAAACACCATATATTTT.

This clonotype was found many times. V and J are TRBV29-1 and TRBJ1-5, with 9 bases fitting TRBD1. Germline V gene sequence: CDR1 SQVTM, CDR2 ANQGSEA. The CDR3 has 13 amino acids. The J segment lost 4 bases and the V segment lost 6 bases, leaving 4 bases of the junction unmatched. The CDR3 DNA reads TGCAGCGTAATGGACAGGGGAAATCAGCCCCAGCATTTT. Amino acid sequence: CSVMDRGNQPQHF.

The chain uses TRBV12-3 or TRBV12-4 and TRBJ1-5; D gene unclear. V was pared by 6 bases and J by 3 bases, with 15 bases between. This CDR3 region has 15 residues. CDR3 residues: CASSLAVSPNQPQHF. Here the CDR3 DNA reads TGTGCCAGCAGCTTGGCGGTCAGCCCCAATCAGCCCCAGCATTTT.

The chain couples TRBV20-1 to TRBJ2-5; D is tentatively TRBD1 or TRBD2 (5 bases each). V lost 0 bases, J lost 5 bases, and 10 bases lay in between. Per germline, CDR1 DFQATT and CDR2 SNEGSKA (reference sequence). This CDR3 has 13 amino acids. The CDR3 protein is CSARDGGGETQYF. The CDR3 DNA reads TGCAGTGCTAGAGATGGGGGTGGGGAGACCCAGTACTTC.

In nucleotides, the CDR3 is TGTGCCAGCAGGTCCCGGGACAGGGGGCACTATGGCTACACCTTC. Protein product: CASRSRDRGHYGYTF. This chain uses TRBV12-3 or TRBV12-4 with TRBJ1-2; 12 positions match TRBD1. The CDR3 contains 15 residues. J lost 3 bases, V lost 6 bases, and 5 bases had no gene match.

The table lists this clonotype with a few counts. J is TRBJ2-7 and V is TRBV19; possible D gene TRBD1, 5 bases. V gave up 2 bases and J gave up 2 bases, with 13 bases separating them. The CDR3 is made up of 15 amino acids. Germline V gives CDR1 LNHDA, CDR2 SQIVND (reference sequence). Here the CDR3 DNA reads TGTGCCAGTAGTATAAACAGGATCTCCCCCTACGAGCAGTACTTC. As protein: CASSINRISPYEQYF.

With respect to this clonotype: The junction shows a germline mismatch at one end, possibly a read error. This chain connects TRBV5-1 to TRBJ1-1, with D unresolved. Looked up from germline, CDR1 is SGHRS and CDR2 is YFSETQ. The CDR3 is 14 residues long. DNA of the CDR3: TGCGCCGGCAGCGCGGACGCCATATCCACTGAAGCTTTCTTT. Translated, it gives CAGSADAISTEAFF. Variable domain in full (rest from reference TRBV5-1 and TRBJ1-1): KAGVTQTPRYLIKTRGQQVTLSCSPISGHRSVSWYQQTPGQGLQFLFEYFSETQRNKGNFPGRFSGRQFSNSRSEMNVSTLELGDSALYLCAGSADAISTEAFFGQGTRLTVV.

The chain recombines TRBV6-1 with TRBJ2-7; 8 bases agree with TRBD2. CDR3 size: 15 residues. The germline gives CDR1 MNHNS, CDR2 SASEGT. Losses at the gene ends were 4 bases for V and 6 bases for J; bases not matched to a gene: 11. The CDR3 coding sequence is TGTGCCAGCAGTGGGACCGGGGGGGCGCGCAGCGAGCAGTACTTC. Its protein is CASSGTGGARSEQYF.

This clonotype was seen a handful of times. The chain recombines TRBV6-1 with TRBJ1-6; TRBD1 might be the D (6 bases). The germline V gene encodes CDR1 MNHNS and CDR2 SASEGT. This CDR3 is 14 amino acids long. The germline V and J ends were trimmed by 8 bases and 0 bases, with 8 bases remaining between them. CDR3 nucleotide sequence: TGTGCCAGCCGGGACAACTCCTATAATTCACCCCTCCACTTT. It translates to CASRDNSYNSPLHF.

This clonotype appeared many times. This sequence joins TRBV2 and TRBJ1-5; TRBD1 is a possible D gene (6 bases). The length of the CDR3 is 16 residues. Per the germline V gene, CDR1 is SNHLY and CDR2 is FYNNEI. V was trimmed by 5 bases and J by 4 bases, leaving 18 bases between them. CDR3 amino acids: CASSSLVNRANQPQHF. The CDR3 DNA sequence: TGTGCCAGCAGTTCCCTTGTAAACAGGGCGAATCAGCCCCAGCATTTT.